The 27 T cell receptor beta chains below were found in one sample sequenced in a study of shared clonotypes between healthy human individuals (dated by TCRdb to 2018 to 2021). The library relied on the immunoSEQ multiplex PCR assay. TCRdb obtained this table from immuneACCESS and retained in-frame rearrangements with V and J assigned. These tables miss some clones; where compared with another copy, unresolved V genes account for less than half of the shortfall, and the remainder is unexplained. This sample has 330,000 or so clones in its table, and around 79% of those were observed once. The ten top clones hold 10% of the sample. The material sequenced was memory CD4+ T cells sorted from blood. The cell subset or site tag for this specimen amounts to: CD45RA-negative fraction. These receptor sequences come from a man between 25 and 39 years old in good health.

This sequence joins TRBV7-9 and TRBJ2-5; D may be TRBD1 or TRBD2 (5 bases each). The CDR3 has 13 residues. CDR1 and CDR2 from the germline V gene are SEHNR and FQNEAQ (reference sequence). Trimming pared 8 bases from V and 5 bases from J, leaving 15 bases between. The CDR3 DNA reads TGTGCCAGCTCTCCCACCAGGGAGGAGACCCAGTACTTC. Its protein product is CASSPTREETQYF.

The chain couples TRBV14 to TRBJ1-1; TRBD1 aligns across 9 bases. The CDR3 extends over 18 amino acids. V lost 3 bases to trimming and J lost 0 bases; unmatched junction nucleotides: 11. The germline V gene encodes CDR1 SGHDN and CDR2 FVKESK. Written as DNA, the CDR3 is TGTGCCAGCAGCCACCGAGTGGGGACAGGGTTGGTGAACACTGAAGCTTTCTTT. It codes for CASSHRVGTGLVNTEAFF.

V gene TRBV7-9 combines with J gene TRBJ2-3; D is unresolved. Germline V gives CDR1 SEHNR, CDR2 FQNEAQ (reference sequence). The V end was cut by 5 bases, the J end by 11 bases, with 8 bases between. The CDR3 is made up of 10 amino acids. The CDR3 DNA sequence: TGTGCCAGCAGCGTTGGTCGGCAGTATTTT. Translation: CASSVGRQYF.

CDR3 region: CASSPAQGRTDTQYF. CDR3 DNA sequence: TGTGCCAGCTCACCCGCGCAGGGCAGGACAGATACGCAGTATTTT. This sequence joins TRBV18 and TRBJ2-3, with a weak D call TRBD1 (5 bases). Germline CDR1 is KGHSH and CDR2 is LQKENI. Trimming took off 3 bases at V and 3 bases at J, with 13 bases between the two ends. The CDR3 consists of 15 residues. The whole variable domain, remainder taken from reference TRBV18 and TRBJ2-3, is NAGVMQNPRHLVRRRGQEARLRCSPMKGHSHVYWYRQLPEEGLKFMVYLQKENIIDESGMPKERFSAEFPKEGPSILRIQQVVRGDSAAYFCASSPAQGRTDTQYFGPGTRLTVL.

V gene TRBV5-6 combines with J gene TRBJ1-3; 8 positions match TRBD1. The trim removed 4 bases at V and 0 bases at J, leaving 3 bases unmatched. The CDR3 covers 15 residues. CDR1 is SGHDT and CDR2 is YYEEEE in the germline V gene. CDR3: CASSQTGVSGNTIYF. The CDR3 nucleotides are TGTGCCAGCAGCCAGACAGGGGTCTCTGGAAACACCATATATTTT. Complete variable domain (other parts from reference TRBV5-6 and TRBJ1-3): DAGVTQSPTHLIKTRGQQVTLRCSPKSGHDTVSWYQQALGQGPQFIFQYYEEEERQRGNFPDRFSGHQFPNYSSELNVNALLLGDSALYLCASSQTGVSGNTIYFGEGSWLTVV.

The chain has TRBV5-4 and TRBJ1-5, with a possible D match to TRBD1 (5 bases). Deletions cut 4 bases from V and 0 bases from J, with 11 bases between. CDR3 length: 15 amino acids. Germline V gives CDR1 SGHNT, CDR2 YYREEE (reference sequence). Here the CDR3 DNA reads TGTGCCAGCAGCCTAACAGGTAATAGCAATCAGCCCCAGCATTTT. Its protein is CASSLTGNSNQPQHF.

J is TRBJ2-5 and V is TRBV7-2; TRBD2 agrees at 9 bases. The germline V gene encodes CDR1 SGHTA and CDR2 FQGNSA. The V and J ends lost 5 bases and 4 bases, in that order; junction bases with no gene match: 11. The CDR3 length is 16 residues. The CDR3 reads CASSPTSGGGRETQYF. CDR3 DNA sequence: TGTGCCAGCAGCCCGACTAGCGGAGGAGGTCGAGAGACCCAGTACTTC.

This clone occurred a few times. The rearrangement joins TRBV28 to TRBJ2-7, with D maybe TRBD2 (6 bases). The length of the CDR3 is 14 residues. Germline CDR1 MDHEN, CDR2 SYDVKM. Trimming pared 6 bases from V and 2 bases from J, leaving 14 bases between. DNA of the CDR3: TGTGCCAGCAGCCGGACGGGGGATACCTACGAGCAGTACTTC. This sequence encodes CASSRTGDTYEQYF.

This chain connects TRBV6-6 to TRBJ2-1, with D possibly TRBD2 on 5 matching bases. Trimming left V 0 bases short and J 0 bases short, with 9 bases between. The CDR3 runs to 16 residues. Germline V gives CDR1 MNHNY, CDR2 SVGAGI (reference sequence). The CDR3 bases are TGTGCCAGCAGTTACTCGAGTGGGAGCTCCTACAATGAGCAGTTCTTC. Residues: CASSYSSGSSYNEQFF.

The chain has TRBV5-1 and TRBJ2-1; 11 bases fit TRBD2. The CDR3 runs to 18 residues. Unmatched junction bases numbered 9, after V lost 0 bases and J lost 4 bases. CDR1 SGHRS and CDR2 YFSETQ come from the germline V gene. CDR3 nucleotides: TGCGCCAGCAGCTTGGGCGTCGGCCTAGCGGGAGGATACAATGAGCAGTTCTTC. It yields the protein CASSLGVGLAGGYNEQFF.

A remark on this clone: Distinct nucleotide sequences in the sample also encode this CDR3. The V call is TRBV5-1, the J call TRBJ2-7, with unresolved D. The CDR3 is made up of 11 amino acids. Trimming shortened V by 0 bases and J by 4 bases, and 2 bases separated the two germline ends. Germline V gene lookup returns CDR1 SGHRS and CDR2 YFSETQ. CDR3 loop: CASSLGYEQYF. The CDR3 region has the DNA TGCGCCAGCAGCTTGGGGTACGAGCAGTACTTC.

CDR3 in amino acids: CASSEAHIKLFF. In DNA form, the CDR3 reads TGTGCCAGCAGTGAAGCTCACATAAAACTGTTTTTT. This chain links TRBV2 with TRBJ1-4; D gene ambiguous. The CDR3 runs 12 residues. V lost 0 bases to trimming and J lost 10 bases, with 6 bases between them. Germline values: CDR1 SNHLY, CDR2 FYNNEI.

The CDR3 DNA reads as TGTGCCAGCAGCTTAACGAGGGACCAGTACTTC. Amino acids: CASSLTRDQYF. The chain uses TRBV7-2 and TRBJ2-5; D is possibly TRBD2 (5 bases). The CDR3 consists of 11 residues. CDR1 is SGHTA, CDR2 FQGNSA, per germline. Trimming cost V 2 bases and J 10 bases, with 8 bases left between them.

V and J are TRBV19 and TRBJ1-4, with 7 nucleotides matching TRBD1. The CDR3 totals 15 residues. Germline-derived CDR1 and CDR2 are LNHDA and SQIVND (reference sequence). Losses at the gene ends were 1 base for V and 5 bases for J; bases not matched to a gene: 4. CDR3 nucleotide sequence: TGTGCCAGTAGTATAGCTGGGACAGAGAATGAAAAACTGTTTTTT. This gives the protein CASSIAGTENEKLFF.

The chain is built from TRBV4-3 and TRBJ2-7; 7 positions match TRBD2. The CDR3 is made up of 14 amino acids. Germline loops: CDR1 LGHNA, CDR2 YSLEER. After removal of 3 bases from V and 1 base from J, the junction contained 3 bases not matched to a gene. The CDR3 spells CASSHGLDSYEQYF. The CDR3 nucleotides are TGCGCCAGCAGCCACGGACTAGATTCCTACGAGCAGTACTTC.

The chain carries TRBV18 and TRBJ2-5, with 8 bases fitting TRBD1. The CDR3 length is 14 residues. Trimming removed 5 bases from V and 2 bases from J; junction bases left unmatched: 4. CDR1 and CDR2 (germline): KGHSH, LQKENI. CDR3 nucleotide sequence: TGTGCCAGCTCAAGGGACAGGAGACAAGAGACCCAGTACTTC. As protein: CASSRDRRQETQYF.

This sequence joins TRBV2 and TRBJ1-5, with a possible D match to TRBD1 (5 bases). CDR1 and CDR2 (germline): SNHLY, FYNNEI. The CDR3 is 16 amino acids. Between the trimmed V and J ends, which lost 0 bases and 2 bases, there was a span of 11 bases. CDR3 residues: CASSEARGIGNQPQHF. CDR3 sequence (DNA): TGTGCCAGCAGTGAAGCGAGGGGTATCGGCAATCAGCCCCAGCATTTT.

V and J are TRBV30 and TRBJ1-1; 7 bases are shared with TRBD1. Germline CDR1 reads GTSNPN; CDR2 reads SVGIG (reference sequence). V gave up 2 bases and J gave up 6 bases; unmatched junction bases: 0. The CDR3 has 11 residues. The CDR3 coding sequence is TGTGCCTGGAGTACAGGGGCTGAAGCTTTCTTT. This sequence encodes CAWSTGAEAFF.

This chain connects TRBV27 to TRBJ1-2; D unclear. V lost 3 bases, J lost 5 bases, and 13 bases lay in between. The CDR3 is made up of 14 amino acids. The germline CDR1 and CDR2 sequences are MNHEY and SMNVEV (reference sequence). The CDR3 bases are TGTGCCAGCAGTTTTAATGGGCAGGTGTATGGCTACACCTTC. It yields the protein CASSFNGQVYGYTF.

V is TRBV7-2 and J is TRBJ2-7; TRBD1 is a possible D gene (5 bases). Germline CDR1 reads SGHTA; CDR2 reads FQGNSA. The CDR3 has 14 residues. V was clipped by 4 bases and J by 3 bases, with 13 bases between them. CDR3 in amino acids: CASSSRGRVYEQYF. DNA of the CDR3: TGTGCCAGCAGCTCAAGGGGCAGGGTCTACGAGCAGTACTTC.

The chain joins TRBV5-6 to TRBJ1-2, with D possibly TRBD1 on 5 matching bases. The CDR3 sequence is 14 residues long. Germline-derived CDR1 and CDR2 are SGHDT and YYEEEE. The V gene lost 3 bases and the J gene lost 2 bases, with 11 bases spanning the gap. CDR3 DNA sequence: TGTGCCAGCAGCTACCGACAGCAAAACTATGGCTACACCTTC. Protein: CASSYRQQNYGYTF.

This clone was counted a few times. This chain's CDR3 is CAISEGGRDNEQFF. DNA for the CDR3: TGTGCCATCAGTGAAGGCGGGAGGGACAATGAGCAGTTCTTC. The chain employs TRBV10-3 and TRBJ2-1, with TRBD2 identical over 9 bases. CDR1 ENHRY and CDR2 SYGVKD come from the germline V gene. V lost 3 bases, J lost 5 bases, and 2 bases stayed unmatched. The CDR3 is 14 residues long.

This chain uses TRBV9 with TRBJ2-7; TRBD1 matches at 8 bases. The J segment lost 1 base and the V segment lost 3 bases, leaving 3 bases of the junction unmatched. The V gene's germline CDR1 is SGDLS and CDR2 YYNGEE. The length of the CDR3 is 14 residues. The CDR3 nucleotides read TGTGCCAGCAGCGATCGACAGGGGTCCTACGAGCAGTACTTC. Encoded protein: CASSDRQGSYEQYF.

The chain couples TRBV5-4 to TRBJ2-7, with 8 bases aligning to TRBD1. This CDR3 is built from 15 residues. Germline V gene data show CDR1 as SGHNT and CDR2 as YYREEE (reference sequence). Germline trimming cut 0 bases from V and 4 bases from J; bases unmatched to any gene: 6. The CDR3 DNA reads TGTGCCAGCAGCTTGGCTCAGGGGGCGAGGTACGAGCAGTACTTC. Its translation: CASSLAQGARYEQYF.

V and J are TRBV5-4 and TRBJ2-1, with 8 bases matching TRBD2. The CDR3 sequence is 14 residues long. Germline V CDR1 and CDR2: SGHNT, YYREEE (reference sequence). The J segment lost 7 bases and the V segment lost 2 bases, leaving 5 bases of the junction unmatched. The CDR3, as DNA: TGTGCCAGCAGCTTCGGGGGGGTCGGTAATGAGCAGTTCTTC. Its protein product is CASSFGGVGNEQFF.

The rearrangement joins TRBV10-3 to TRBJ1-3; D call uncertain. From germline, CDR1 is ENHRY and CDR2 SYGVKD. V lost 3 bases to trimming and J lost 1 base, with 7 bases between them. The CDR3 sequence is 14 residues long. CDR3 DNA sequence: TGTGCCATCAGTGATGGTCTATCTGGAAACACCATATATTTT. Amino acid sequence: CAISDGLSGNTIYF.

The chain carries TRBV11-2 and TRBJ1-3; unclear D gene. CDR1 and CDR2 (germline): SGHAT, FQNNGV. Trimming shortened V by 5 bases and J by 4 bases, and 9 bases separated the two germline ends. CDR3 length: 13 amino acids. DNA of the CDR3: TGTGCCAGCAGCCAGGTACCCGGAAACACCATATATTTT. This translates into CASSQVPGNTIYF.